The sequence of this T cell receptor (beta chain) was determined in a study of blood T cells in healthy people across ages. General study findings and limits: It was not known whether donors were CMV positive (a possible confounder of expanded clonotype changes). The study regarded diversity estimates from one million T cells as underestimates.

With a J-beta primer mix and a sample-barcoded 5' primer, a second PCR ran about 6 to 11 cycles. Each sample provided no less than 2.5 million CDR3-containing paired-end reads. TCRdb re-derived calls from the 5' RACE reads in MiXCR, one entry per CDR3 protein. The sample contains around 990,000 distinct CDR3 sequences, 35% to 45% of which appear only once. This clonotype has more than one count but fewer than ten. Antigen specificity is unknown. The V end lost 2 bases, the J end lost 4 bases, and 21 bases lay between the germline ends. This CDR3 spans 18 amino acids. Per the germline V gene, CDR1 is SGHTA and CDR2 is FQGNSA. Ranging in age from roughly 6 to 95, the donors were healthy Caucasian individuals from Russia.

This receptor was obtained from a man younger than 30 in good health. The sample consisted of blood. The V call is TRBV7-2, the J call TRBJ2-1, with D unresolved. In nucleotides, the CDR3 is TGTGCCAGCAGCTTACGAAAACCCCCCCGGTCGTCGTACAATGAGCAGTTCTTC. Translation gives CASSLRKPPRSSYNEQFF.